A selection of T cell receptor beta chains follows, all from one sample in a study of blood T cell repertoires in COVID-19. Assay: immunoSEQ multiplex PCR; the TCRdb copy retains only in-frame clones and omits some. The table lists about 120,000 clones, 84% of them singletons, with approximately 3.9% in the top ten. The specimen sequenced was PBMCs or T cells enriched from blood (not recorded which). Receptors originate from a woman in her 30s who had recovered from COVID-19. Both conserved end residues are part of each CDR3. Fields, in order: V gene, D gene, J gene, clone size, CDR3 DNA, CDR3 protein. The D gene is left open where the match is weak. Only some rows state a clone size, as once, few, many or a class for expanded clones.

v_call: TRBV4-3
d_call: -
j_call: TRBJ1-1
clone_size: -
cdr3_nt: TGCGCCAGCAGCCAAGATAAAGAGGCGGGCACTGAAGCTTTCTTT
cdr3_aa: CASSQDKEAGTEAFF

v_call: TRBV27
d_call: -
j_call: TRBJ2-3
clone_size: -
cdr3_nt: TGTGCCAGCAGTCCGCTGGGCGGGCCAGATACGCAGTATTTT
cdr3_aa: CASSPLGGPDTQYF

v_call: TRBV5-4
d_call: -
j_call: TRBJ2-3
clone_size: -
cdr3_nt: TGTGCCAGCAGCCCCAAGGGTCCCGGGAGTCCGACAGATACGCAGTATTTT
cdr3_aa: CASSPKGPGSPTDTQYF

v_call: TRBV6-5
d_call: -
j_call: TRBJ1-6
clone_size: -
cdr3_nt: TGTGCCAGCAGTTACTCGAACAGGGCGAATTCACCCCTCCACTTT
cdr3_aa: CASSYSNRANSPLHF

v_call: TRBV5-6
d_call: TRBD2
j_call: TRBJ2-7
clone_size: -
cdr3_nt: TGTGCCAGCAGCTTGCTAGCGGGAGGAAGCCAATACTTC
cdr3_aa: CASSLLAGGSQYF

v_call: TRBV7-9
d_call: TRBD2
j_call: TRBJ2-1
clone_size: -
cdr3_nt: TGTGCCAGCAGCGAGAGCGTTGGCGGGAGAAGAAATGAGCAGTTCTTC
cdr3_aa: CASSESVGGRRNEQFF

v_call: TRBV3-1/TRBV3-2
d_call: TRBD2
j_call: TRBJ2-3
clone_size: -
cdr3_nt: TGTGCCAGCAGCCCCAGACTAGCGGGAGATACGCAGTATTTT
cdr3_aa: CASSPRLAGDTQYF

v_call: TRBV7-9
d_call: -
j_call: TRBJ1-1
clone_size: -
cdr3_nt: TGTGCCAGCAGATTAAAAGGGGTTCCGGACACTGAAGCTTTCTTT
cdr3_aa: CASRLKGVPDTEAFF

v_call: TRBV6-2/TRBV6-3
d_call: -
j_call: TRBJ2-7
clone_size: -
cdr3_nt: TGTGCCAGCAGCAACGCCGGGGTCCTGGAGCAGTACTTC
cdr3_aa: CASSNAGVLEQYF

v_call: TRBV4-1
d_call: -
j_call: TRBJ1-6
clone_size: -
cdr3_nt: TGCGCCAGCAGCCAAGGGCCCACCAATTCACCCCTCCACTTT
cdr3_aa: CASSQGPTNSPLHF

v_call: TRBV6-4
d_call: TRBD2
j_call: TRBJ2-3
clone_size: -
cdr3_nt: TGTGCCAGCAGTGAAGAAGCGGGAGGTTCCACAGATACGCAGTATTTT
cdr3_aa: CASSEEAGGSTDTQYF

v_call: TRBV7-6
d_call: -
j_call: TRBJ1-4
clone_size: -
cdr3_nt: TGTGCCAGCGGTCGGGTTAATGAAAAACTGTTTTTT
cdr3_aa: CASGRVNEKLFF

v_call: TRBV29-1
d_call: TRBD1
j_call: TRBJ2-7
clone_size: -
cdr3_nt: TGCAGCGTTACCGGGACAGGGGCCGGGAACTACGAGCAGTACTTC
cdr3_aa: CSVTGTGAGNYEQYF

v_call: TRBV4-1
d_call: -
j_call: TRBJ1-2
clone_size: -
cdr3_nt: TGCGCCAGCAGCCCCCGGGAGGGCCCGAGCACTTTCTATGGCTACACCTTC
cdr3_aa: CASSPREGPSTFYGYTF

v_call: TRBV27
d_call: TRBD2
j_call: TRBJ2-7
clone_size: once
cdr3_nt: TGTGCCAGCAGCCGTTCATGGTCGGGAGGCTCCTACGAGCAGTACTTC
cdr3_aa: CASSRSWSGGSYEQYF

v_call: TRBV5-6
d_call: TRBD2
j_call: TRBJ2-4
clone_size: -
cdr3_nt: TGTGCCAGCAGCTTGGGGGGAGGGAACATTCAGTACTTC
cdr3_aa: CASSLGGGNIQYF